These T cell receptor beta chains were read from a single sample in a study of T cells in Graves' hyperthyroidism and ophthalmopathy. TCRdb reprocessed the multiplex PCR reads via MiXCR and lists one record per CDR3 protein. This table holds a few hundred thousand distinct CDR3 sequences, 17% found once. The material sequenced was blood. These receptors came from a young woman with Graves' ophthalmopathy. CDR3s include the opening cysteine and the closing phenylalanine or tryptophan. D genes are given only for firm matches. Expanded clones are given a class, and other clones once, few, many or no size at all.

>14|-|TRBV20-1|TRBJ1-6|few
TGCAGTGCTAAACCCACAGGGCCCCCCAAACCCCTCCACTTT
CSAKPTGPPKPLHF
>15|TRBD1|TRBV5-1|TRBJ1-3|-
TGCGCCAGCAGCGGGACAGGCCTCTCTGGAAACACCATATATTTT
CASSGTGLSGNTIYF
>14|-|TRBV6-1|TRBJ2-7|many
TGTGCCAGCAGAGGGACGGAGGCCTCCTACGAGCAGTACTTC
CASRGTEASYEQYF
>12|-|TRBV30|TRBJ2-3|-
TGTGCCTGGAGTTACGGGATTGATACGCAGTATTTT
CAWSYGIDTQYF
>15|-|TRBV13|TRBJ2-3|few
TGTGCCAGCAGCTCCCGGGACACAAGCACAGATACGCAGTATTTT
CASSSRDTSTDTQYF
>16|-|TRBV24-1|TRBJ2-6|-
TGTGCCACCATGGGGGCCGCAGAAGCTGGGGCCAACGTCCTGACTTTC
CATMGAAEAGANVLTF
>15|TRBD1|TRBV7-2|TRBJ2-1|-
TGTGCCAGCAGCTTGGGGACAGGGACTTGGAATGAGCAGTTCTTC
CASSLGTGTWNEQFF
>13|-|TRBV18|TRBJ1-2|many
TGTGCCAGCTCGACCGGAGCAGGGTCTGGCTACACCTTC
CASSTGAGSGYTF
>16|-|TRBV6-1|TRBJ1-6|few
TGTGCCAGCTACAACACCGGGACGGCGTATAATTCACCCCTCCACTTT
CASYNTGTAYNSPLHF
>13|-|TRBV12-5|TRBJ1-1|few
TGTGCTAGTGGTTTAGGAGGAGGAGGGGAAGCTTTCTTT
CASGLGGGGEAFF
>14|-|TRBV5-5|TRBJ2-5|many
TGTGCCAGCCGAAGGGCATGGGACCAAGAGACCCAGTACTTC
CASRRAWDQETQYF
>15|TRBD2|TRBV13|TRBJ2-1|few
TGTGCCAGCAGCCTCGGGACTAGCGGGATACGTGAGCAGTTCTTC
CASSLGTSGIREQFF
>13|TRBD1|TRBV15|TRBJ2-3|many
TGTGCCACCAGGACAGGGACCACAGATACGCAGTATTTT
CATRTGTTDTQYF
>17|-|TRBV27|TRBJ2-6|few
TGTGCCAGCAGTTTCTCTCCAATTAGCTCTGGGGCCAACGTCCTGACTTTC
CASSFSPISSGANVLTF
>16|TRBD2|TRBV6-2/TRBV6-3|TRBJ2-3|few
TGTGCCAGCAGTTACTCGATTGGAGCGGGACTAGATACGCAGTATTTT
CASSYSIGAGLDTQYF
>15|-|TRBV4-2|TRBJ1-4|-
TGTGCCAGCAGCCCCGCGGGGGCAACTAATGAAAAACTGTTTTTT
CASSPAGATNEKLFF
>15|TRBD1|TRBV7-9|TRBJ2-3|-
TGTGCCAGCAGCTTCGCACAGGGGGGCACAGATACGCAGTATTTT
CASSFAQGGTDTQYF
>13|TRBD1|TRBV7-2|TRBJ2-1|few
TGTGCCAGCAGCTTATCGAACCGGGACAGGCCGGTCTTC
CASSLSNRDRPVF
>15|-|TRBV30|TRBJ1-1|many
TGTGCCTGGCGAGGGGGAAGGGTAGGTGCCACTGAAGCTTTCTTT
CAWRGGRVGATEAFF
>14|-|TRBV6-1|TRBJ1-1|many
TGTGCCAGCAGGATAACAGGGTTGAACACTGAAGCTTTCTTT
CASRITGLNTEAFF
>17|TRBD2|TRBV11-2|TRBJ2-1|many
TGTGCCAGCAGCTTCCCTAGCGGGAGGTACCCCGGCAATGAGCAGTTCTTC
CASSFPSGRYPGNEQFF
>15|-|TRBV7-9|TRBJ2-7|many
TGTGCCAGCAGCTTAGGGGCAGGGGATACCTACGAGCAGTACTTC
CASSLGAGDTYEQYF
>15|-|TRBV3-1|TRBJ2-7|-
TGTGCCAGCAGCCAAGAATGGGGACGGCTCTACGAGCAGTACTTC
CASSQEWGRLYEQYF
>13|-|TRBV12-3/TRBV12-4|TRBJ1-2|-
TGTGCCAGCGGCCAGAGTGGGGCCTATGGCTACACCTTC
CASGQSGAYGYTF
>17|TRBD2|TRBV11-2|TRBJ2-3|many
TGTGCCAGCAGCTTAGATGCCGGGACTAGAACTACAGATACGCAGTATTTT
CASSLDAGTRTTDTQYF
>13|TRBD2|TRBV24-1|TRBJ2-2|few
TGTGCCACTAGGACTAGCGGGACCGGGGAGCTGTTTTTT
CATRTSGTGELFF
>15|-|TRBV18|TRBJ2-7|many
TGTGCCAGCTCACCACAAAGGTTCGGTGTCCACGAGCAGTACTTC
CASSPQRFGVHEQYF
>14|-|TRBV19|TRBJ2-5|few
TGTGCCAGTAGTACCCTGACTAGTCCCGAGACCCAGTACTTC
CASSTLTSPETQYF
>18|-|TRBV6-1|TRBJ1-5|few
TGTGCCAGCAGTTCCCTCCGTCGAGGGGACGCCCCCAATCAGCCCCAGCATTTT
CASSSLRRGDAPNQPQHF
>13|-|TRBV27|TRBJ1-1|-
TGTGCCAGCAGTACAGGGTTTTGGACTGAAGCTTTCTTT
CASSTGFWTEAFF
>13|TRBD2|TRBV2|TRBJ2-1|many
TGTGCCAGAGCTAGCGGGAGGTTAAATGAGCAGTTCTTC
CARASGRLNEQFF
>15|TRBD2|TRBV20-1|TRBJ2-7|-
TGCAGTACCCATGACCCGGGAGGAAGCTCCTACGAGCAGTACTTC
CSTHDPGGSSYEQYF
>14|-|TRBV12-3/TRBV12-4|TRBJ1-5|many
TGTGCCAGCAGTAGTCACAATAGCAATCAGCCCCAGCATTTT
CASSSHNSNQPQHF
>12|-|TRBV6-1|TRBJ1-2|-
TGTGCCAGCAGAGAACCGACGTATGGCTACACCTTC
CASREPTYGYTF
>14|-|TRBV6-2/TRBV6-3|TRBJ2-1|-
TGTGCCAGCAGTTACCATCTGGTCTTCAATGAGCAGTTCTTC
CASSYHLVFNEQFF
>21|-|TRBV9|TRBJ2-1|-
TGTGCCAGCAGCGTAGATCCCTTGGGTGGTTGGGGGGTAAACTCCTACAATGAGCAGTTCTTC
CASSVDPLGGWGVNSYNEQFF
>16|TRBD2|TRBV3-1|TRBJ2-5|few
TGTGCCAGCAGCCGCATTACTAGCGGGAGGGGAGAGACCCAGTACTTC
CASSRITSGRGETQYF
>14|-|TRBV9|TRBJ1-1|many
TGTGCCAGCAGCGTAGACTTATCGAACACTGAAGCTTTCTTT
CASSVDLSNTEAFF
>15|TRBD1|TRBV2|TRBJ2-3|-
TGTGCCAGCAGTGGACAGGGTTATAGCACAGATACGCAGTATTTT
CASSGQGYSTDTQYF
>15|TRBD2|TRBV6-5|TRBJ2-7|few
TGTGCCAGCAGTTACCGTTCTAGCGGGAGCTACGAGCAGTACTTC
CASSYRSSGSYEQYF
>15|TRBD1|TRBV5-1|TRBJ1-2|few
TGCGCCAGCAGCTTGGTGGGACAGGCCTATTCCGTCTACACCTTC
CASSLVGQAYSVYTF
>16|-|TRBV19|TRBJ2-3|few
TGTGCCAGTAGTAGCGGGGGCCTTTATAACACAGATACGCAGTATTTT
CASSSGGLYNTDTQYF
>14|-|TRBV6-6|TRBJ2-7|-
TGTGCCAGCAGTTACTCATGGTCAGGCTACGAGCAGTACTTC
CASSYSWSGYEQYF